Included here is one T cell receptor (beta chain) sequence, with context. The antigen it recognizes is unknown. No per-base quality is available; no much larger clone lies one base away. Receptor amplification or capture employed the immunoSEQ multiplex PCR assay. A mixture of 60 forward primers for TCR Vbeta segments and 13 reverse primers for TCR Jbeta segments was used in the multiplex PCR. The CDR3 region of rearranged TCR beta genes was amplified from genomic DNA by a multiplex PCR assay. On the Illumina HiSeq System, the amplified TCR beta libraries were sequenced as 87-base-pair reads. From the authors' description of their analysis: A later analysis tallied approximately 87 million unique TCR beta chains across the 640 or so repertoires, and about 10 million of those chains were shared by two or more donors. Raw reads were error-corrected and collapsed into unique sequences with a nearest-neighbor algorithm that merged closely related sequences to remove PCR and sequencing errors. V, D and J gene segments were assigned by aligning CDR3 sequences to IMGT reference sequences. For a sequence to be retained, a match of at least six nucleotides to both a V gene segment and a J gene segment was required. A rearrangement was called productive if the CDR3 had no stop codons and remained in frame with V and J, and every other rearrangement was called non-productive. Following IMGT convention, CDR3 was defined as the stretch from the second conserved V-encoded cysteine to the conserved J-encoded phenylalanine. The earlier analysis of around 640 of the donors excluded sequences that lacked an unambiguous match to a single V gene segment. An earlier analysis of some 610 of the donors called V segments functional above 56.7% productive rearrangements and segregating when the between-donor standard deviation exceeded 5%. A statistical classification framework was built to diagnose cytomegalovirus status from the catalog of TCR beta chain sequences. In a later analysis, TCR nucleotide sequences were compared against IMGT/GENE-DB human TR gene sequences so that V and J genes could be assigned. A later analysis assigned CDR3 sequences and most-parsimonious VDJ recombination scenarios with the TCRdist pipeline. A later analysis defined each TCR beta chain by its CDR3 amino acid sequence plus V-gene family, and excluded reads lacking a unique V-gene family. In a later analysis, 500 to 700 highly shared, low-generation-probability nucleotide sequences were removed to address suspected cross-contamination and a sequencing artifact. In a later analysis, a clonal expansion index was calculated for each public chain from normalized within-repertoire ranks of inferred template counts. In a later analysis, generation probabilities were computed using a VDJ recombination model fitted to out-of-frame rearrangements, and the results were checked against IGoR. In a later analysis, TCR-TCR, TCR-HLA and TCR-CMV co-occurrence was scored with hypergeometric tests, and a repertoire-size bias correction was applied to TCR pairs. To estimate false discovery rates, a later analysis permuted the HLA or CMV assignments 20 times. In a later analysis, co-occurring TCRs were grouped using DBSCAN, with TCRdist sequence similarity added in when clustering inside HLA-allele-positive subsets. Co-occurrence clustering excluded repertoires with fewer than 30,000 or more than 120,000 public chains, plus five with anomalous nucleotide sharing. The table comes from immuneACCESS by way of TCRdb, which keeps in-frame sequences with V and J called. Part of the clones is missing from these tables; in studies checked, under half for an unresolved V gene and the rest for unknown reasons. V and J calls and clone size are copied from that table; D and trimming were computed from the DNA. Across this sample there are around 110,000 clones, with approximately 80% seen only once. Clones ranked in the top ten supply 3.5% to 4.5% of the sample.

This sample is drawn from a study of cytomegalovirus exposure and HLA in healthy donors (dated by TCRdb to 2016 to 2017). For context, the study as a whole: In an earlier analysis of about 560 of the donors, 250 to 350 Gb of sequence data and about 110 million unique TCR beta sequences from about 179 million T cells were reported. About 280 gigabases of sequencing data and approximately 84 million unique TCR sequences were included in an early release covering under 650 HLA-typed donors. Of the 350 to 450 genotyped donors, over 80% were placed in the genetic ancestry cluster associated with self-reported Caucasian donors. The aim of the study was to test whether cataloging public T cell receptors could identify signatures of past pathogen exposure. The study used immunosequencing to profile the T cell repertoires of hundreds of subjects and linked those repertoires to cytomegalovirus serostatus. Along with the roughly 670-subject first cohort, a separate validation cohort of more than 90 different subjects was used. To predict cytomegalovirus infection status, the study combined high-throughput TCR immunosequencing, statistical association of individual TCRs with disease status, and machine learning. To study patterns of TCR occurrence, a later analysis re-analyzed previously published TCR beta repertoires from 550 to 800 donors and added high-resolution HLA genotyping. Rather than drawing on any new phenotypic data, the later analysis identified candidate immune exposures from TCR beta sequences and the way those sequences occurred across donors. An earlier analysis of a few hundred of the donors applied high-throughput TCR beta sequencing to assess whether each TCR beta V gene segment acted as functional or pseudogenic. Donor age, sex, ethnicity and CMV serostatus were compiled together with the repertoire data. In a later genetic analysis, genome-wide SNP genotypes for about 65% of the roughly 700 donors were used, and that subset was treated as a discovery cohort. Every repertoire in the discovery cohort had been generated on one and the same sequencing platform. HLA typing covered class I and class II loci at four-digit resolution. Typing coverage varied by locus: roughly 620-640 donors for A, B, C, DRB1 and DQB1; approximately 500 for DQA1; over 600 for DPA1; under 490 for DPB1. Roughly five DR-DQ haplotypes were handled as single units for association and clustering because linkage in the cohort was strong. Among some 400 genotyped donors of the cohort, an average of about 240,000 unique TCR beta nucleotide sequences was sequenced per donor, of which 15% to 20% were non-productive.

The cohort consisted of 670 or so healthy bone marrow donors. Cohort members were all nominally healthy when sampled, although unrecorded immune exposures were likely present. The donor tested CMV seronegative, placing the donor among the 350 or so seronegative members of the cohort. A peripheral blood sample was collected from each donor, and TCR beta sequencing was performed on peripheral blood mononuclear cells. The Qiagen DNeasy Blood Extraction Kit was used to extract genomic DNA from the blood cell samples. Study-level results and caveats: In a later analysis, HLA-associated TCR beta chains were found to be more clonally expanded and to have lower generation probabilities than equally common non-associated chains. According to the authors, the approach could potentially be generalized to other disease states and immunological phenotypes. In a later analysis, several top co-occurrence clusters were reported to appear linked to parvovirus B19, influenza, CMV and Epstein-Barr virus. Sequencing depth was assumed to be roughly uniform across donors in the presence/absence analyses, though that assumption may not hold. Linkage disequilibrium might explain the correlated functional status among segregating V segments, but an unknown experimental factor could not be excluded. In a later analysis, some 18,000 TCR beta sequences were associated with specific HLA alleles at a false discovery rate of 0.05. The study listed 150 to 200 TCR beta chains as associated with cytomegalovirus. In a later genetic analysis, a missense DCLRE1C variant was associated with V-gene and J-gene trimming of TCR beta chains, and the association was replicated in an independent cohort. In vitro tests confirmed that three of the cytomegalovirus-associated TCR beta chains recognize cytomegalovirus antigens. Cytomegalovirus status was reported to be diagnosed by the classifier with high specificity and sensitivity in both the original and validation cohorts. In an earlier analysis of approximately 590 of the donors, most TCR beta V segments appeared in productive rearrangements about 87% or about 30% of the time, broadly matching IMGT annotations. CMV serostatus was the only immune exposure information available for the cohort. A further reported finding was that TCR beta sequences accurately predicted the HLA-A and HLA-B alleles for most subjects in the first cohort. Across donors, most TCR sequences were observed very rarely, whereas some public TCRs were present in many individuals. Because some donors lacked HLA typing at each locus, the association tests relied only on the typed subset. When HLA alleles, especially DR and DQ, strongly co-occurred, TCR associations were difficult to assign to individual alleles. A cluster of highly shared sequence variants was judged likely to be a technical artifact of the sequencing pipeline. According to a later genetic analysis, donors in an Asian-associated ancestry cluster had fewer N-insertions in productive TCRs than the approximately 670-donor mean. In a later analysis, most CMV-associated TCR beta chains were found to appear HLA-restricted, with HLA associations seemingly driven largely by CMV exposure. Roughly 17 rarely observed V segments, including chromosome 9 orphons, were excluded from the earlier analysis of almost 600 of the donors because counts were too low. The cohort was sequenced for TCR beta chains only, and without alpha or paired-chain data the features that could be detected were limited. In a later analysis, TCR association rates were found to vary across HLA loci, with the most associated TCRs seen for DRB1 alleles and the fewest for HLA-C alleles.

Sequencing input: PBMCs. This clonotype was obtained from a woman aged 25 to 39 in good health and CMV-seronegative.

The CDR3 protein is CATDRGDTQYF. The DNA sequence is TGTGCCACCGACAGGGGTGATACGCAGTATTTT. The chain was built from TRBV7-9 and TRBJ2-3; 8 nucleotides in the junction match TRBD1. Trimming takes 10 bases off V and 6 bases off J; junction bases not matched to a gene: 3. From the germline V gene (reference sequence), CDR1 is SEHNR and CDR2 is FQNEAQ. Its CDR3 holds 11 amino acids, cysteine through phenylalanine. Solely the CDR3 DNA is kept, with 33 bases framed from the first base.